A single sample is the source of the 32 T cell receptor beta chains below, sequenced in a study of OX40 agonist ivuxolimab in advanced cancers. Method: immunoSEQ multiplex PCR; TCRdb's copy keeps in-frame clones and lacks some. The sample contains some 66,000 clones, almost 85% of which appear only once. The sample was CD4+ or CD8+ T cells sorted from blood, taken in a trial of the OX40 agonist ivuxolimab. These receptors were obtained from an adult with an advanced solid tumor such as melanoma, head and neck, liver or kidney cancer.

The J gene is TRBJ2-7, the V gene TRBV7-2; the match to TRBD2 covers 14 bases. The germline V gene has CDR1 SGHTA and CDR2 FQGNSA. The V gene end was trimmed by 5 bases and the J gene end by 9 bases; junction bases not matched to a gene: 15. The CDR3 has 17 residues. The CDR3: CASSVVPGLAGESGQYF. Written as DNA, the CDR3 is TGTGCCAGCAGCGTCGTACCGGGACTAGCGGGAGAAAGTGGGCAGTACTTC.

The rearrangement uses TRBV7-7 and TRBJ2-1; TRBD1 matches 7 bases. Germline CDR1 SSHAT, CDR2 FNYEAQ (reference sequence). J gave up 6 bases and V 3 bases, and 5 bases lay outside the gene matches. This CDR3 has 14 amino acids. As DNA, the CDR3 is TGTGCCAGCAGCTTCGGGACAGCGGCCAATGAGCAGTTCTTC. Its translation: CASSFGTAANEQFF.

This chain connects TRBV5-1 to TRBJ1-5, with D possibly being TRBD1 (6 bases). Trimming removed 0 bases from V and 3 bases from J, with 13 bases in between. The germline V gene encodes CDR1 SGHRS and CDR2 YFSETQ. This CDR3 spans 16 amino acids. CDR3 sequence reads: CASSLGQAFPNQPQHF. CDR3 bases: TGCGCCAGCAGCTTGGGACAGGCGTTTCCCAATCAGCCCCAGCATTTT.

In its sample, this clone was seen once. J is TRBJ2-3 and V is TRBV28; 12 bases agree with TRBD2. Germline CDR1 MDHEN, CDR2 SYDVKM. This CDR3 region has 14 residues. Germline trimming cut 5 bases from V and 5 bases from J; bases unmatched to any gene: 2. Here the CDR3 reads CASSQLAGGDTQYF. The CDR3 DNA sequence: TGTGCCAGCAGTCAACTAGCGGGAGGAGATACGCAGTATTTT.

V is TRBV2 and J is TRBJ1-2, with 8 positions matching TRBD1. V was clipped by 4 bases and J by 4 bases; unmatched bases: 8. The germline gives CDR1 SNHLY, CDR2 FYNNEI. This CDR3 has 15 amino acids. CDR3 region: CASSVRTGNGYGYTF. The CDR3 nucleotides are TGTGCCAGCAGTGTTCGGACAGGGAATGGCTATGGCTACACCTTC.

This chain connects TRBV18 to TRBJ1-4; 8 bases are shared with TRBD1. Germline-derived CDR1 and CDR2 are KGHSH and LQKENI. The CDR3 covers 14 residues. Trimming removed 6 bases from V and 7 bases from J; junction bases left unmatched: 7. The CDR3 nucleotides read TGTGCCAGCTCCCCGACAGGGGAAGTTGAAAAACTGTTTTTT. Amino acids: CASSPTGEVEKLFF.

CDR3: CASSVRQGASTDTQYF. In DNA, the CDR3 is TGTGCCAGCAGCGTAAGACAGGGGGCGAGCACAGATACGCAGTATTTT. The J gene is TRBJ2-3, the V gene TRBV9, with 10 bases fitting TRBD1. Germline assignment: CDR1 SGDLS and CDR2 YYNGEE. This CDR3 spans 16 amino acids. Trimming took 1 base from V and 0 from J; bases not matched to a gene: 2.

The chain carries TRBV14 and TRBJ2-1; 10 bases agree with TRBD1. CDR1 is SGHDN and CDR2 is FVKESK in the germline V gene. V gave up 1 base and J gave up 2 bases; unmatched junction bases: 5. This CDR3 is built from 17 residues. CDR3 loop: CASSQALGTGAYNEQFF. Here the CDR3 DNA reads TGTGCCAGCAGCCAAGCCTTAGGGACAGGGGCCTACAATGAGCAGTTCTTC.

V gene TRBV7-2 combines with J gene TRBJ2-1; no clear D. CDR1 is SGHTA and CDR2 is FQGNSA in the germline V gene. The CDR3 extends over 15 amino acids. V lost 1 base, J lost 4 bases, and 11 bases lay in between. The CDR3 loop is CASSLEIGRYNEQFF. CDR3 DNA sequence: TGTGCCAGCAGCTTAGAGATCGGACGATACAATGAGCAGTTCTTC. The whole variable domain, remainder taken from reference TRBV7-2 and TRBJ2-1, is GAGVSQSPSNKVTEKGKDVELRCDPISGHTALYWYRQSLGQGLEFLIYFQGNSAPDKSGLPSDRFSAERTGGSVSTLTIQRTQQEDSAVYLCASSLEIGRYNEQFFGPGTRLTVL.

This chain connects TRBV5-6 to TRBJ2-7, with D hard to call. The CDR3 has 13 amino acids. V dropped 2 bases and J dropped 4 bases, with 10 bases sitting between them. In germline, CDR1 is SGHDT, CDR2 YYEEEE. The CDR3 sequence: CASSFSGTYEQYV. The CDR3 coding sequence is TGTGCCAGCAGCTTCTCGGGCACTTACGAGCAGTACGTC.

V and J are TRBV18 and TRBJ1-6, with TRBD1 matching 7 bases. Unmatched junction bases numbered 2, after V lost 3 bases and J lost 6 bases. The CDR3 loop spans 14 amino acids. In germline, CDR1 is KGHSH, CDR2 LQKENI. CDR3 nucleotide sequence: TGTGCCAGCTCACCGCGGGACAGTAATTCACCCCTCCACTTT. Amino acid sequence: CASSPRDSNSPLHF.

The chain joins TRBV14 to TRBJ2-3, with D perhaps TRBD2 (5 bases). Germline CDR1 is SGHDN and CDR2 is FVKESK. V was shortened by 4 bases and J by 0 bases, with 8 bases between the two germline ends. There are 14 residues in the CDR3. The CDR3 bases are TGTGCCAGCAGCCTCGAGGGAAGCACAGATACGCAGTATTTT. It specifies CASSLEGSTDTQYF. The full variable domain, in which reference TRBV14 and TRBJ2-3 provide the parts outside the CDR3, is EAGVTQFPSHSVIEKGQTVTLRCDPISGHDNLYWYRRVMGKEIKFLLHFVKESKQDESGMPNNRFLAERTGGTYSTLKVQPAELEDSGVYFCASSLEGSTDTQYFGPGTRLTVL.

CDR3 sequence reads: CASSQTSGRSEQYF. CDR3 sequence (DNA): TGTGCCAGCAGTCAGACTAGCGGGAGAAGCGAGCAGTACTTC. The V call is TRBV27, the J call TRBJ2-7, with 12 bases aligning to TRBD2. Germline values: CDR1 MNHEY, CDR2 SMNVEV (reference sequence). The trim removed 5 bases at V and 6 bases at J, leaving 5 bases unmatched. This CDR3 region has 14 residues.

This sequence joins TRBV7-3 and TRBJ2-3, with TRBD2 matching over 8 bases. Germline V gene data show CDR1 as SGHTA and CDR2 as FQGTGA. This CDR3 region has 15 residues. The trim removed 6 bases at V and 0 bases at J, leaving 5 bases unmatched. The CDR3 DNA is TGTGCCAGCAGGGCGGGCGGGAGGAGCACAGATACGCAGTATTTT. This encodes CASRAGGRSTDTQYF.

This clone was detected only once. A much larger clonotype is one base distant, so this may be a read error. The same CDR3 arises from other DNA sequences in this sample as well. The rearrangement links TRBV13 to TRBJ1-1; a weak D match, TRBD1 (6 bases). The CDR3 totals 12 residues. CDR1 is PRHDT and CDR2 is FYEKMQ in the germline V gene (reference sequence). The CDR3 region has the DNA TGTGCCAGCGGGGATAGGGACACTGAAGCCTTCTTT. Its protein is CASGDRDTEAFF.

The chain links TRBV27 to TRBJ2-5; D ambiguous. V was cut by 0 bases and J by 7 bases, with 9 bases left in between. The CDR3 extends over 13 amino acids. Germline V gene sequence: CDR1 MNHEY, CDR2 SMNVEV (reference sequence). CDR3 amino acids: CASSLSARVTQYF. The DNA of the CDR3 is TGTGCCAGCAGTTTATCGGCTCGGGTGACCCAGTACTTC.

DNA of the CDR3: TGTGCCAGCAGCCCCCCGTGGGGGTCCACGAACACCGGGGAGCTGTTTTTT. It yields the protein CASSPPWGSTNTGELFF. V gene TRBV7-2 combines with J gene TRBJ2-2, with D tentatively TRBD1 or TRBD2 (5 bases each). The CDR3 runs to 17 residues. Germline assignment: CDR1 SGHTA and CDR2 FQGNSA. The ends were cut back, 5 bases at V and 0 bases at J, with 16 bases in the middle.

This chain joins TRBV21-1 and TRBJ1-3. TRBV21-1 is marked as a pseudogene. This CDR3 has 18 residues. This CDR3 is CASSKPRQAGLDGNTIYF. CDR3 DNA sequence: TGTGCCAGCAGCAAACCGAGGCAGGCCGGGTTGGATGGAAACACCATATATTTT.

This clone was detected once. The chain recombines TRBV5-4 with TRBJ2-1, with D uncertain. In germline, CDR1 is SGHNT, CDR2 YYREEE (reference sequence). V was cut by 3 bases and J by 5 bases, with 6 bases left in between. This CDR3 has 12 residues. The DNA for the CDR3 is TGTGCCAGCAGCTATAGGGACAATGAGCAGTTCTTC. Protein product: CASSYRDNEQFF.

V and J are TRBV7-9 and TRBJ2-5, with 12 bases matching TRBD2. The V gene end was trimmed by 6 bases and the J gene end by 8 bases; junction bases not matched to a gene: 7. CDR1 and CDR2 (germline): SEHNR, FQNEAQ (reference sequence). This CDR3 spans 14 amino acids. CDR3 bases: TGTGCCAGCAGTCCTAGCGGGAGGGCCGAAACCCAGTACTTC. This gives the protein CASSPSGRAETQYF.

The V and J genes are TRBV5-1 and TRBJ1-1; D is perhaps TRBD1 (5 bases). V lost 6 bases, J lost 1 base, and 13 bases lay in between. This CDR3 is built from 14 residues. CDR1 is SGHRS and CDR2 is YFSETQ in the germline V gene. In nucleotides, the CDR3 is TGCGCCAGCACGGGGCAGGCAAAGAACACTGAAGCTTTCTTT. Translation: CASTGQAKNTEAFF.

The V and J genes are TRBV4-2 and TRBJ2-7, with 13 nucleotides matching TRBD2. The CDR3 extends over 16 amino acids. Germline CDR1 and CDR2: LGHNA and YNFKEQ. Losses at the gene ends were 5 bases for V and 5 bases for J; bases not matched to a gene: 9. For the CDR3, the DNA is TGTGCCAGCAGCTTGGATCGGACTAGCGGGAGAAACGAGCAGTACTTC. It encodes CASSLDRTSGRNEQYF.

The DNA for the CDR3 is TGCGCCAGCAGCCCTGGTGGTGGCACAGATACGCAGTATTTT. This encodes CASSPGGGTDTQYF. This chain links TRBV5-1 with TRBJ2-3; D remains unclear. Trimming removed 4 bases at V and 1 base at J, with 10 bases between. The CDR3 totals 14 residues. Germline CDR1 SGHRS, CDR2 YFSETQ.

V and J are TRBV4-1 and TRBJ2-1, with D perhaps being TRBD1 or TRBD2 (5 bases each). V was pared by 1 base and J by 9 bases, with 19 bases between. CDR1 is MGHRA, CDR2 YSYEKL, per germline. CDR3 length: 16 amino acids. CDR3 nucleotide sequence: TGCGCCAGCAGCCAAGTGGAGAGGGGCCCTACGGGTGAGCAGTTCTTC. It encodes CASSQVERGPTGEQFF.

The chain links TRBV7-9 to TRBJ1-1, with 7 bases matching TRBD1. V was pared by 4 bases and J by 11 bases, with 4 bases of the junction left unmatched. The CDR3 runs 11 residues. The germline CDR1 and CDR2 sequences are SEHNR and FQNEAQ (reference sequence). The DNA for the CDR3 is TGTGCCAGCAGCTCACAGGGGTTTGCTTTCTTT. Its protein product is CASSSQGFAFF.

J is TRBJ2-5 and V is TRBV9; D remains ambiguous. Germline V gene sequence: CDR1 SGDLS, CDR2 YYNGEE. V shed 3 bases and J shed 2 bases, with 5 bases lying between them. CDR3 length equals 12 residues. CDR3 sequence: CASSASQETQYF. CDR3 in DNA: TGTGCCAGCAGCGCTTCTCAAGAGACCCAGTACTTC.

This chain connects TRBV11-2 to TRBJ1-1; a possible D gene is TRBD1 (5 bases). Trimming took off 4 bases at V and 1 base at J, with 16 bases between the two ends. The CDR3 extends over 16 amino acids. CDR1 is SGHAT and CDR2 is FQNNGV in the germline V gene. In DNA, the CDR3 is TGTGCCAGCAGCTCGCAACAGGCCCTTGGGAACACTGAAGCTTTCTTT. It specifies CASSSQQALGNTEAFF.

The chain combines TRBV9 with TRBJ2-3; 8 bases align to TRBD2. There are 14 residues in the CDR3. V lost 3 bases, J lost 1 base, and 1 base stayed unmatched. Germline values: CDR1 SGDLS, CDR2 YYNGEE. The CDR3 protein is CASSATSGTDTQYF. CDR3 sequence (DNA): TGTGCCAGCAGCGCGACTAGCGGCACAGATACGCAGTATTTT.

This chain links TRBV11-3 with TRBJ1-4; unclear D gene. Trimming took off 5 bases at V and 8 bases at J, with 18 bases between the two ends. The CDR3 consists of 15 residues. Germline CDR1 SGHNT, CDR2 YENEEA. This chain's CDR3 is CASSPHDGVYEKLFF. CDR3 coding DNA: TGTGCCAGCAGCCCACATGATGGGGTCTACGAAAAACTGTTTTTT.

The sample holds a few counts of this clone. The chain employs TRBV7-9 and TRBJ2-7; no clear D. The CDR3 has 11 amino acids. Trimming pared 5 bases from V and 0 bases from J, leaving 2 bases between. Per germline, CDR1 SEHNR and CDR2 FQNEAQ (reference sequence). This CDR3 reads CASSASYEQYF. As DNA, the CDR3 is TGTGCCAGCAGCGCCTCCTACGAGCAGTACTTC.

The chain links TRBV19 to TRBJ1-2; 7 bases agree with TRBD1. Looked up from germline, CDR1 is LNHDA and CDR2 is SQIVND (reference sequence). The CDR3 contains 16 residues. V shed 2 bases and J 7 bases; nucleotides not matched to a gene: 13. DNA of the CDR3: TGTGCCAGTAGTATACCCAGGCGGACAGGCACTGCTGGCTACACCTTC. Translation: CASSIPRRTGTAGYTF. The whole variable domain, filled in from reference TRBV19 and TRBJ1-2, reads DGGITQSPKYLFRKEGQNVTLSCEQNLNHDAMYWYRQDPGQGLRLIYYSQIVNDFQKGDIAEGYSVSREKKESFPLTVTSAQKNPTAFYLCASSIPRRTGTAGYTFGSGTRLTVV.

This clone has only a few counts. The V and J genes are TRBV2 and TRBJ2-7; TRBD1 aligns across 7 bases. CDR3 length: 12 residues. Germline CDR1 SNHLY, CDR2 FYNNEI. The trim removed 8 bases at V and 3 bases at J, leaving 4 bases unmatched. The CDR3 DNA sequence: TGTGCCAGCGCCCGGGACAGCTACGAGCAGTACGTC. Amino acid sequence: CASARDSYEQYV.